The 17 T cell receptor beta chains reported below all come from one sample, sequenced in a study of shared clonotypes between healthy human individuals. Sequencing was performed with immunoSEQ multiplex PCR; in TCRdb, only in-frame clones are kept and a portion is missing. The profile shows about 480,000 clones, around 79% of them singletons. The material sequenced was PBMCs. These receptors were collected from a woman in her forties in good health. Some clones in this sample may be carry-over from other donors' samples.

The chain couples TRBV10-3 to TRBJ1-1; the D is unclear. The germline V and J ends were trimmed by 3 bases and 0 bases, with 5 bases remaining between them. Germline V gene data show CDR1 as ENHRY and CDR2 as SYGVKD. This CDR3 comprises 13 residues. The CDR3 here is CAISDTLNTEAFF. CDR3 nucleotides: TGTGCCATCAGTGACACGTTGAACACTGAAGCTTTCTTT.

This chain joins TRBV11-2 and TRBJ2-5; 7 bases fit TRBD1. After removal of 5 bases from V and 0 bases from J, the junction contained 6 bases not matched to a gene. Germline CDR1 and CDR2: SGHAT and FQNNGV. This CDR3 spans 15 amino acids. The DNA of the CDR3 is TGTGCCAGCAGCCCGACAGGGTGGTACCAAGAGACCCAGTACTTC. Protein sequence: CASSPTGWYQETQYF.

V gene TRBV21-1 combines with J gene TRBJ1-2. TRBV21-1 is shown as a pseudogene. The CDR3 totals 13 residues. The CDR3 nucleotides are TGTGCCAGCAGCAAAGAAGGGAACTATGGCTACACCTTC. Translating gives CASSKEGNYGYTF.

The chain has TRBV9 and TRBJ1-4, with D possibly TRBD1 on 5 matching bases. In germline, CDR1 is SGDLS, CDR2 YYNGEE. V lost 4 bases and J lost 8, with 18 bases in between. This CDR3 has 15 amino acids. The CDR3 region has the DNA TGTGCCAGCAGCTTAACCGGGACCCTAGGGGAAAAACTGTTTTTT. This encodes CASSLTGTLGEKLFF. Based on the CDR3 plus reference TRBV9 and TRBJ1-4, the full variable domain is DSGVTQTPKHLITATGQRVTLRCSPRSGDLSVYWYQQSLDQGLQFLIQYYNGEERAKGNILERFSAQQFPDLHSELNLSSLELGDSALYFCASSLTGTLGEKLFFGSGTQLSVL.

This chain uses TRBV28 with TRBJ1-1; D might be TRBD1 (6 bases). The CDR3 has 11 residues. Germline lookup yields CDR1 MDHEN and CDR2 SYDVKM. V lost 6 bases to trimming and J lost 8 bases, with 10 bases between them. CDR3 DNA: TGTGCCAGCAGCCTACAGGGAGAAGCTTTCTTT. This gives the protein CASSLQGEAFF. Based on the CDR3 plus reference TRBV28 and TRBJ1-1, the full variable domain is DVKVTQSSRYLVKRTGEKVFLECVQDMDHENMFWYRQDPGLGLRLIYFSYDVKMKEKGDIPEGYSVSREKKERFSLILESASTNQTSMYLCASSLQGEAFFGQGTRLTVV.

This clone was seen many times. The chain links TRBV5-1 to TRBJ1-1, with D hard to call. Germline lookup yields CDR1 SGHRS and CDR2 YFSETQ. The CDR3 spans 14 residues. The germline V and J ends were trimmed by 4 bases and 1 base, with 11 bases remaining between them. This CDR3 reads CASSIMGRNTEAFF. In DNA form, the CDR3 reads TGCGCCAGCAGCATTATGGGTAGGAACACTGAAGCTTTCTTT.

The genes are TRBV5-8 and TRBJ2-7, with D possibly being TRBD1 or TRBD2 (6 bases each). Germline CDR1 is SGHTS and CDR2 is YDEGEE. The CDR3 covers 14 residues. V was shortened by 0 bases and J by 2 bases, with 9 bases between the two germline ends. Here the CDR3 DNA reads TGTGCCAGCAGCTTGGCCGGGGGCCCCTACGAGCAGTACTTC. Its protein is CASSLAGGPYEQYF. The whole variable domain, remainder taken from reference TRBV5-8 and TRBJ2-7, is EAGVTQSPTHLIKTRGQQATLRCSPISGHTSVYWYQQALGLGLQFLLWYDEGEERNRGNFPPRFSGRQFPNYSSELNVNALELEDSALYLCASSLAGGPYEQYFGPGTRLTVT.

This sequence joins TRBV28 and TRBJ2-1; 9 bases are shared with TRBD2. The CDR3 extends over 18 amino acids. The germline CDR1 and CDR2 sequences are MDHEN and SYDVKM. V gave up 3 bases and J gave up 0 bases; unmatched junction bases: 9. The CDR3 bases are TGTGCCAGCAGTTTTACTAGCGGGTATAAAAGCTCCTACAATGAGCAGTTCTTC. Translating gives CASSFTSGYKSSYNEQFF.

The V call is TRBV9, the J call TRBJ1-4; D perhaps matches TRBD1 (5 bases). The germline gives CDR1 SGDLS, CDR2 YYNGEE. The V and J ends lost 0 bases and 3 bases respectively, with 9 bases between them. The CDR3 sequence is 15 residues long. CDR3 loop: CASSVGAGPNEKLFF. CDR3 coding DNA: TGTGCCAGCAGCGTAGGGGCAGGGCCTAATGAAAAACTGTTTTTT.

The chain's CDR3 is CASLSTGTRTQYF. The CDR3 bases are TGTGCCAGCCTTTCTACGGGCACAAGGACCCAGTACTTC. The chain employs TRBV7-2 and TRBJ2-5; D is ambiguous. The CDR3 totals 13 residues. Looked up from germline, CDR1 is SGHTA and CDR2 is FQGNSA. V was pared by 8 bases and J by 7 bases, with 17 bases between.

The J gene is TRBJ2-5, the V gene TRBV19; 12 bases align to TRBD2. Germline CDR1 is LNHDA and CDR2 is SQIVND (reference sequence). The CDR3 contains 16 residues. Losses at the gene ends were 3 bases for V and 3 bases for J; bases not matched to a gene: 5. The CDR3 nucleotides read TGTGCCAGTAGTATTGGGGCTAGCGGGGGGGAAGAGACCCAGTACTTC. This sequence encodes CASSIGASGGEETQYF.

This rearrangement joins TRBV6-5 to TRBJ2-7, with 8 bases aligning to TRBD1. J lost 4 bases, V lost 2 bases, and 10 bases had no gene match. The CDR3 sequence is 16 residues long. Germline V gives CDR1 MNHEY, CDR2 SVGAGI. Here the CDR3 DNA reads TGTGCCAGCAGTTACGTCGCTCAGGGGGCTGGGTACGAGCAGTACTTC. Translating gives CASSYVAQGAGYEQYF.

Notes on this clone: Other DNA sequences in this sample translate to the same CDR3. The DNA for the CDR3 is TGCAGCGTTCGGCTAGCGGGAGGGTACGAGCAGTACTTC. This sequence encodes CSVRLAGGYEQYF. The genes are TRBV29-1 and TRBJ2-7; 12 positions agree with TRBD2. The CDR3 consists of 13 residues. Unmatched junction bases numbered 3, after V lost 5 bases and J lost 4 bases. CDR1 is SQVTM and CDR2 is ANQGSEA in the germline V gene.

This sequence joins TRBV6-6 and TRBJ2-7; D not resolved. The CDR3 covers 13 residues. From germline, CDR1 is MNHNY and CDR2 SVGAGI (reference sequence). Between the trimmed V and J ends, which lost 6 bases and 5 bases, there was a span of 14 bases. The CDR3 coding sequence is TGTGCCAGCAGCTGGATAAGAAGAGACGAGCAGTACTTC. Translated: CASSWIRRDEQYF.

This chain joins TRBV10-3 and TRBJ2-7; 10 bases align to TRBD1. CDR1 and CDR2 from the germline V gene are ENHRY and SYGVKD. V gave up 7 bases and J gave up 4 bases; unmatched junction bases: 7. The length of the CDR3 is 14 residues. This chain's CDR3 is CAIMDRQGAYEQYF. In DNA, the CDR3 is TGTGCCATCATGGACCGACAGGGGGCTTACGAGCAGTACTTC.

The chain combines TRBV5-1 with TRBJ1-3; D may be TRBD1 (5 bases). Germline values: CDR1 SGHRS, CDR2 YFSETQ. This CDR3 is 15 amino acids long. V was shortened by 0 bases and J by 4 bases, with 11 bases between the two germline ends. CDR3 in amino acids: CASSLAGTKGNTIYF. The CDR3 nucleotides are TGCGCCAGCAGCTTGGCTGGGACGAAAGGAAACACCATATATTTT.

This clone appeared a single time. The genes are TRBV9 and TRBJ2-3; the match to TRBD1 covers 8 bases. Unmatched junction bases numbered 1, after V lost 3 bases and J lost 4 bases. This CDR3 spans 13 amino acids. From germline, CDR1 is SGDLS and CDR2 YYNGEE. The CDR3 region is CASSGQGSDTQYF. CDR3 nucleotides: TGTGCCAGCAGCGGACAGGGGTCAGATACGCAGTATTTT. The full variable domain, in which reference TRBV9 and TRBJ2-3 provide the parts outside the CDR3, is DSGVTQTPKHLITATGQRVTLRCSPRSGDLSVYWYQQSLDQGLQFLIQYYNGEERAKGNILERFSAQQFPDLHSELNLSSLELGDSALYFCASSGQGSDTQYFGPGTRLTVL.